Shown below are 18 T cell receptor beta chains from a single sample sequenced in a study of breast tumors, draining lymph nodes, adjacent tissues. Each CDR3 protein is one row after TCRdb ran MiXCR on the multiplex PCR reads. The sample carries approximately 90,000 distinct CDR3 sequences, approximately 30% recorded once. Breast cancer patients provided tissue from their axillary draining lymph nodes. Input material: axillary lymph node tissue. The receptors shown here come from a female donor with breast cancer. Some clones in this sample may be carry-over from other donors' samples.

The rearrangement uses TRBV12-3 or TRBV12-4 and TRBJ1-3; maybe TRBD1 (6 bases). CDR3 length: 14 amino acids. CDR3 in DNA: TGTGCTTTCATAACCGGGACAACGGGAAACACCATATATTTT. Protein product: CAFITGTTGNTIYF.

This clonotype was seen at least ten times. The genes are TRBV28 and TRBJ1-2; 8 nucleotides line up with TRBD1. J gave up 5 bases and V 7 bases, and 6 bases lay outside the gene matches. Per the germline V gene, CDR1 is MDHEN and CDR2 is SYDVKM. The CDR3 is made up of 13 amino acids. The CDR3 here is CASKSGGEYGYTF. CDR3 DNA: TGTGCCAGCAAATCAGGGGGCGAATATGGCTACACCTTC.

This clonotype appeared many times. The chain employs TRBV6-6 and TRBJ2-7; D is ambiguous. The germline V gene has CDR1 MNHNY and CDR2 SVGAGI (reference sequence). Trimming took off 4 bases at V and 0 bases at J, with 13 bases between the two ends. The CDR3 totals 15 residues. The CDR3 sequence is CASSSTMADSYEQYF. The DNA for the CDR3 is TGTGCCAGCAGTTCGACCATGGCCGACTCCTACGAGCAGTACTTC.

This clonotype has at least ten counts. The rearrangement links TRBV30 to TRBJ2-7; D ambiguous. Germline loops: CDR1 GTSNPN, CDR2 SVGIG (reference sequence). The ends were cut back, 2 bases at V and 1 base at J, with 6 bases in the middle. This CDR3 is built from 12 residues. CDR3 residues: CAWSRGSYEQYF. In DNA form, the CDR3 reads TGTGCCTGGAGTCGCGGTTCCTACGAGCAGTACTTC.

This clonotype was counted ten times or more. The rearrangement uses TRBV5-1 and TRBJ2-1; 10 nucleotides line up with TRBD2. Germline V gives CDR1 SGHRS, CDR2 YFSETQ. This CDR3 spans 13 amino acids. V was clipped by 7 bases and J by 6 bases; unmatched bases: 4. CDR3: CASQREGSNEQFF. In DNA, the CDR3 is TGCGCCAGCCAGCGGGAGGGCTCCAATGAGCAGTTCTTC.

In its sample, this clonotype was seen many times. V gene TRBV15 combines with J gene TRBJ2-7, with 9 bases matching TRBD1. Germline assignment: CDR1 LNHNV and CDR2 YYDKDF (reference sequence). This CDR3 spans 15 amino acids. V trimming: 0 bases; J trimming: 2 bases; junction bases outside the gene matches: 2. CDR3 coding DNA: TGTGCCACCAGCAGAGAGACAGGGGGAACCTACGAGCAGTACTTC. Translating gives CATSRETGGTYEQYF.

This clonotype was detected many times. The rearrangement joins TRBV20-1 to TRBJ2-3, with D unclear. V was cut by 3 bases and J by 1 base, with 11 bases left in between. The CDR3 runs to 14 residues. Germline V gene sequence: CDR1 DFQATT, CDR2 SNEGSKA (reference sequence). The CDR3 is CSARVFEGTDTQYF. The CDR3 DNA is TGCAGTGCTAGGGTCTTTGAAGGCACAGATACGCAGTATTTT.

This chain links TRBV30 with TRBJ1-1; D ambiguous. Trimming took 3 bases from V and 5 from J, leaving 13 bases between them. There are 13 residues in the CDR3. Germline V gene data show CDR1 as GTSNPN and CDR2 as SVGIG (reference sequence). The CDR3 spells CAWRIAGKTEAFF. As DNA, the CDR3 is TGTGCCTGGAGAATCGCGGGAAAAACTGAAGCTTTCTTT.

Note on this clonotype: Germline and junction disagree at one end, which may indicate a read error. The chain links TRBV5-1 to TRBJ1-6, with 9 bases fitting TRBD1. Germline V gene lookup returns CDR1 SGHRS and CDR2 YFSETQ. The CDR3 totals 14 residues. CDR3 nucleotide sequence: TGCGCCAGCAGAACCGGGACAGGGAATTCCCCCCTCCACTTT. Translation gives CASRTGTGNSPLHF.

The gene calls are TRBV7-3 and TRBJ1-1; a weak D match, TRBD1 (5 bases). Trimming removed 5 bases at V and 10 bases at J, with 14 bases between. The CDR3 contains 12 residues. Germline V CDR1 and CDR2: SGHTA, FQGTGA. CDR3 DNA sequence: TGTGCCAGCAGCGACTGGGGCCCGGGAGCTTTCTTT. It specifies CASSDWGPGAFF. Full variable domain (outside the CDR3, taken from reference TRBV7-3 and TRBJ1-1): GAGVSQTPSNKVTEKGKYVELRCDPISGHTALYWYRQSLGQGPEFLIYFQGTGAADDSGLPNDRFFAVRPEGSVSTLKIQRTERGDSAVYLCASSDWGPGAFFGQGTRLTVV.

The chain's CDR3 is CSVAGTGEETQYF. The CDR3 DNA reads as TGCAGCGTGGCCGGGACAGGGGAAGAGACCCAGTACTTC. The rearrangement links TRBV29-1 to TRBJ2-5, with 10 bases lining up with TRBD1. The trim removed 6 bases at V and 3 bases at J, leaving 4 bases unmatched. CDR1 and CDR2 from the germline V gene are SQVTM and ANQGSEA. CDR3 length equals 13 residues.

This clonotype was observed at least ten times. The chain recombines TRBV5-1 with TRBJ1-2; TRBD1 might be the D (6 bases). The germline V gene encodes CDR1 SGHRS and CDR2 YFSETQ. The CDR3 contains 14 residues. V shed 4 bases and J shed 8 bases, with 18 bases lying between them. CDR3 sequence (DNA): TGCGCCAGCAGCACGGGCGGGGGCGCCGAAGGCTACACCTTC. Protein sequence: CASSTGGGAEGYTF. The whole variable domain, remainder taken from reference TRBV5-1 and TRBJ1-2, is KAGVTQTPRYLIKTRGQQVTLSCSPISGHRSVSWYQQTPGQGLQFLFEYFSETQRNKGNFPGRFSGRQFSNSRSEMNVSTLELGDSALYLCASSTGGGAEGYTFGSGTRLTVV.

For this clonotype: One junction end disagrees with the germline gene, perhaps due to a read error. The genes are TRBV20-1 and TRBJ1-2; TRBD1 agrees at 8 bases. This CDR3 spans 13 amino acids. CDR1 and CDR2 (germline): DFQATT, SNEGSKA (reference sequence). CDR3 region: CSAADRASYAYTF. The CDR3 DNA reads as TGCAGTGCAGCGGACAGGGCGAGCTATGCCTACACCTTC.

This clonotype appeared many times. The chain uses TRBV6-1 and TRBJ2-7; D not certain. CDR1 and CDR2 from the germline V gene are MNHNS and SASEGT. The CDR3 contains 12 residues. Trimming removed 3 bases at V and 3 bases at J, with 6 bases between. The CDR3 sequence is CASSDDNYEQYF. CDR3 nucleotide sequence: TGTGCCAGCAGTGATGACAACTACGAGCAGTACTTC.

This clonotype was observed at least ten times. One end of the junction varies from germline; a read error may be responsible. J is TRBJ2-7 and V is TRBV5-1; 13 bases are a match to TRBD2. Germline assignment: CDR1 SGHRS and CDR2 YFSETQ. This CDR3 spans 15 amino acids. This CDR3 reads CASSLEGTSGTQWDF. For the CDR3, the DNA is TGCGCCAGCAGCTTGGAAGGGACTAGCGGGACTCAATGGGACTTC.

This clonotype was seen at least ten times. CDR3 nucleotide sequence: TGCAGTGCTATGAAAAGCTTAGCAACGGATACGCAGTATTTT. Its translation is CSAMKSLATDTQYF. J is TRBJ2-3 and V is TRBV20-1, with unresolved D. Germline CDR1 DFQATT, CDR2 SNEGSKA (reference sequence). There are 14 residues in the CDR3. Trimming pared 4 bases from V and 6 bases from J, leaving 17 bases between.

This clonotype was seen at least ten times. The rearrangement joins TRBV28 to TRBJ2-2; D is undetermined. Germline V CDR1 and CDR2: MDHEN, SYDVKM. Trimming took 4 bases from V and 5 from J, leaving 11 bases between them. The CDR3 runs 14 residues. The CDR3 region has the DNA TGTGCCAGCAGTTCCACCCGCCAGACCGGGGAGCTGTTTTTT. Encoded protein: CASSSTRQTGELFF.

The genes are TRBV7-3 and TRBJ1-5, with no clear D. This CDR3 has 16 residues. The germline V gene has CDR1 SGHTA and CDR2 FQGTGA. V dropped 4 bases and J dropped 2 bases, with 15 bases sitting between them. The CDR3 loop is CASSSGLAGGNQPQHF. Here the CDR3 DNA reads TGTGCCAGCAGCTCCGGACTAGCGGGAGGCAATCAGCCCCAGCATTTT.